This T cell receptor beta chain was documented in a study of beta chain features in type 1 diabetes. Broader study findings: For Type 1 diabetes patients, all four CD4+ subsets carried TCRB CDR3s that were moderately but significantly shorter. Patients with type 1 diabetes carried fewer insertions and had more deletions at their VDJ junctions. It was among patients, rather than healthy donors, that naive, central memory and Treg TCRB repertoires appeared more similar.

CD45RO/CCR7/CD25/CD127/CD95/CD27 staining was used to isolate CD4+ naive, central memory, regulatory and stem cell-like memory cells by sorting. Purities in excess of 95% were seen in all sorted populations. Note on this clone: Antigen unknown.

Germline CDR1 is GTSNPN and CDR2 is SVGIG (reference sequence). This CDR3 region has 16 residues. Trimming left V 0 bases short and J 11 bases short, with 20 bases between. The isolated RNA, all of it, was reverse transcribed, so expressed TCRB transcripts were what got sequenced. Sequencing was performed with immunoSEQ multiplex PCR; in TCRdb, only in-frame clones are kept and a portion is missing. The top ten hold around 0.015% of the sample, which has around 280,000 clones, approximately 15% seen once. This receptor was taken from a man younger than 30 with type 1 diabetes. The sequenced material came from naive CD4+ T cells from blood. J is TRBJ1-6 and V is TRBV30, with D perhaps matching TRBD1 (6 bases). CDR3 sequence: CAWSVGGGSSHPPLHF. The CDR3 coding sequence is TGTGCCTGGAGTGTAGGGGGAGGGTCCTCCCACCCACCCCTCCACTTT.